The TCR beta chain described here comes from a study of blood T cells in healthy people across ages. The CDR3 has 20 residues. V lost 5 bases and J lost 0, with 26 bases in between. Germline assignment: CDR1 MNHEY and CDR2 SMNVEV (reference sequence). Donor samples were obtained from healthy Caucasian individuals from Russia, aged about 6 to 95. Each donor had around 9.8 milliliters of peripheral blood drawn. Whenever a sample was processed, at least 6 million PBMCs were isolated. For the second PCR, which ran for 7 to 11 cycles, a sample-barcoded 5' primer and a J-beta primer mix were used. A template-switch adaptor with 12 random nucleotides tagged each cDNA molecule. Via MiXCR, TCRdb re-called the 5' RACE reads, giving one row per CDR3 protein. Of some 1.4 million distinct CDR3 sequences in the sample, roughly 40% were seen once.

This chain links TRBV27 with TRBJ1-5; possible D gene TRBD1, 6 bases. The TCR comes from a woman aged 18-29 years in good health. The sequencing sample was made of blood. As DNA, the CDR3 is TGTGCCAGCAGTGCCCCGGACAGAGGAGTCGTCTATGGTAGCAATCAGCCCCAGCATTTT. This gives the protein CASSAPDRGVVYGSNQPQHF.